The 2 T cell receptor beta chains listed next were all sequenced from one sample in a study of blood T cell repertoires in COVID-19. Profiling relied on immunoSEQ multiplex PCR, and the TCRdb table lists in-frame clones only, not all of them. The sample carries hundreds of thousands of clones, nearly 90% recorded once. The material sequenced was peripheral blood. The source is a woman between 35 and 50 years old who had recovered from COVID-19.

V gene TRBV10-2 combines with J gene TRBJ2-2; D is ambiguous. Between the trimmed V and J ends, which lost 7 bases and 5 bases, there was a span of 5 bases. The CDR3 totals 11 residues. CDR1 WSHSY and CDR2 SAAADI come from the germline V gene. This CDR3 reads CASTRTGELFF. The CDR3 nucleotides read TGCGCCAGCACCCGGACCGGGGAGCTGTTTTTT.

In this sample, this clone turned up a few times. The chain employs TRBV21-1 and TRBJ1-1; TRBD1 reflects the table's D call only, with no check against the DNA. TRBV21-1 is described as a pseudogene. The CDR3 is 16 amino acids. CDR3 protein: CASSNDQNRSNTEAFF. DNA for the CDR3: TGTGCCAGCAGCAACGACCAAAACAGGTCGAACACTGAAGCTTTCTTT.